This T cell receptor beta chain is from a study of naive and memory T cell subsets. An equimolar mix of two oligonucleotides served as the beta constant-region primer for TRBC1 and TRBC2. One entry per CDR3 protein, called by TCRdb with MiXCR from the UMI-ligation and nested PCR reads. The sample yields 75,000 to 85,000 distinct CDR3 sequences, around 13% seen once. There are 13 residues in the CDR3. Germline values: CDR1 SQVTM, CDR2 ANQGSEA. V was clipped by 5 bases and J by 2 bases, with 12 bases between them. In this sample, this clonotype turned up many times. Sequenced sample: central memory CD4+ T cells from blood. V gene TRBV29-1 combines with J gene TRBJ2-5, with a possible D match to TRBD2 (5 bases). The TCR originated in a human donor in good health. CDR3 protein: CSVNRAAQETQYF. The CDR3 region has the DNA TGCAGCGTTAATCGAGCGGCACAAGAGACCCAGTACTTC.